The entry that follows covers one TCR beta chain sequence. This specimen comes from a study of OX40 agonist ivuxolimab in advanced cancers. The repertoire was sequenced with immunoSEQ multiplex PCR; TCRdb's copy has only in-frame clones and lacks some. The sample yields 10,000 to 15,000 clones, approximately 76% seen once. The CDR3 is 14 amino acids. With 9 bases clipped from V and 6 bases from J, the junction kept 11 bases outside the gene matches. The germline V gene encodes CDR1 LNHDA and CDR2 SQIVND (reference sequence). The material sequenced was CD4+ or CD8+ T cells sorted from blood, taken in a trial of the OX40 agonist ivuxolimab. The chain employs TRBV19 and TRBJ2-1, with 7 positions matching TRBD1. The receptor's source is an adult with an advanced solid tumor such as melanoma, head and neck, liver or kidney cancer. The CDR3 protein is CASETGLFPNEQFF. DNA of the CDR3: TGTGCCAGCGAGACAGGGCTATTCCCCAATGAGCAGTTCTTC.